Ten or more counts support the clone carrying this T cell receptor (beta chain). Original processing notes: Amplification of reference gene primers provided the estimated nucleated cell counts. Profiled with immunoSEQ multiplex PCR; TCRdb holds only in-frame clones, not every one. V and J calls and clone size are given by that table; D and trimming were obtained from the DNA. Of fewer than 300,000 clones in the sample, approximately 92% are singletons; the top ten hold about 1.1%. This entry belongs to a study of blood T cell repertoires in COVID-19. Overall study: The origin of the acute and convalescent COVID-19 samples was the United States, Italy and Spain.

The V gene's germline CDR1 is MNHEY and CDR2 SVGAGI. V trimming: 6 bases; J trimming: 7 bases; junction bases outside the gene matches: 9. The CDR3 extends over 15 amino acids. The chain joins TRBV6-5 to TRBJ2-5, with TRBD2 identical over 12 bases. The material sequenced was PBMCs or T cells enriched from blood (not recorded which). This receptor was identified in a woman in her thirties who had recovered from COVID-19. CDR3: CASRGLAGSLGTQYF. The DNA of the CDR3 is TGTGCCAGCAGAGGACTAGCGGGGTCATTAGGGACCCAGTACTTC.